A single sample is the source of the 13 T cell receptor beta chains below, sequenced in a study of OX40 agonist ivuxolimab in advanced cancers. Profiling relied on immunoSEQ multiplex PCR, and the TCRdb table lists in-frame clones only, not all of them. The sample includes tens of thousands of clones, around four fifths of them seen just once. Sequences were derived from CD4+ or CD8+ T cells sorted from blood, sampled in a trial of the OX40 agonist ivuxolimab. Every receptor here comes from an adult with an advanced solid tumor such as melanoma, head and neck, liver or kidney cancer.

The genes are TRBV14 and TRBJ2-5; D is tentatively TRBD1 or TRBD2 (5 bases each). Germline-derived CDR1 and CDR2 are SGHDN and FVKESK. The V and J ends lost 6 bases and 4 bases respectively, with 12 bases between them. The length of the CDR3 is 13 residues. The chain's CDR3 is CASRGAGRETQYF. CDR3 bases: TGTGCCAGCAGAGGGGCAGGGAGAGAGACCCAGTACTTC.

The rearrangement joins TRBV5-1 to TRBJ2-5, with D perhaps TRBD1 or TRBD2 (5 bases each). The germline V gene encodes CDR1 SGHRS and CDR2 YFSETQ. The V gene lost 0 bases and the J gene lost 5 bases, with 17 bases spanning the gap. The CDR3 sequence is 16 residues long. As DNA, the CDR3 is TGCGCCAGCAGCTTGGAAGGTGGGGGTTCTAGTGAGACCCAGTACTTC. It translates to CASSLEGGGSSETQYF.

This rearrangement joins TRBV5-6 to TRBJ1-2, with no clear D. The V gene lost 0 bases and the J gene lost 4 bases, with 13 bases spanning the gap. Germline CDR1 reads SGHDT; CDR2 reads YYEEEE. The CDR3 is 15 residues long. This CDR3 reads CASSLGGSGSYGYTF. The CDR3 nucleotides are TGTGCCAGCAGCTTGGGGGGATCCGGGTCCTATGGCTACACCTTC.

The chain joins TRBV4-1 to TRBJ2-1; 7 positions agree with TRBD1. The CDR3 contains 13 residues. The V gene end was trimmed by 3 bases and the J gene end by 12 bases; junction bases not matched to a gene: 8. Germline CDR1 and CDR2: MGHRA and YSYEKL. The CDR3 DNA is TGCGCCAGCAGCCAGGCCGGGACAGAAAGGCAGTTCTTC. This gives the protein CASSQAGTERQFF.

The V call is TRBV6-6, the J call TRBJ1-2; a possible D gene is TRBD1 (6 bases). The CDR3 spans 15 residues. The germline V gene has CDR1 MNHNY and CDR2 SVGAGI (reference sequence). The germline V and J ends were trimmed by 6 bases and 1 base, with 15 bases remaining between them. CDR3 loop: CASRRPQGINYGYTF. CDR3 nucleotide sequence: TGTGCCAGCAGAAGACCACAGGGAATTAACTATGGCTACACCTTC.

The chain couples TRBV6-5 to TRBJ1-4; 7 bases are a match to TRBD1. The CDR3 has 14 residues. The germline V gene encodes CDR1 MNHEY and CDR2 SVGAGI. Losses at the gene ends were 6 bases for V and 5 bases for J; bases not matched to a gene: 6. The DNA of the CDR3 is TGTGCCAGCAGGGGGGGACAGACAAATGAAAAACTGTTTTTT. Amino acid sequence: CASRGGQTNEKLFF.

CDR3 amino acids: CASSLGTGEEQPQHF. The CDR3 nucleotides are TGTGCCAGCAGCTTGGGGACAGGGGAGGAACAGCCCCAGCATTTT. This chain connects TRBV7-9 to TRBJ1-5; 10 nucleotides line up with TRBD1. CDR1 SEHNR and CDR2 FQNEAQ come from the germline V gene (reference sequence). The CDR3 consists of 15 residues. Trimming took 3 bases from V and 7 from J; bases not matched to a gene: 6.

This clone came up a few times. This chain uses TRBV5-5 with TRBJ2-1; D possibly uses TRBD1 or TRBD2 (5 bases each). The V end was cut by 4 bases, the J end by 3 bases, with 23 bases between. This CDR3 has 18 residues. Germline CDR1 reads SGHKS; CDR2 reads YYEKEE (reference sequence). CDR3 loop: CASSRQTNPGRIYNEQFF. Here the CDR3 DNA reads TGTGCCAGCAGCCGACAGACCAACCCGGGGAGAATCTACAATGAGCAGTTCTTC.

The genes are TRBV25-1 and TRBJ1-6; unclear D gene. The CDR3 runs to 14 residues. In germline, CDR1 is MGHDK, CDR2 SYGVNS. Trimming removed 3 bases at V and 7 bases at J, with 10 bases between. The CDR3 bases are TGTGCCAGCAGTGAGGGCAGGAGGAATTCACCCCTCCACTTT. Translated: CASSEGRRNSPLHF.

V gene TRBV7-9 combines with J gene TRBJ2-1, with 13 bases identical to TRBD2. The CDR3 spans 14 residues. V shed 5 bases, J shed 9 bases, and the junction held 4 bases outside the gene matches. Germline V gene data show CDR1 as SEHNR and CDR2 as FQNEAQ (reference sequence). The chain's CDR3 is CASSRTSGSLEQFF. The CDR3 DNA is TGTGCCAGCAGCCGGACTAGCGGGAGTCTTGAGCAGTTCTTC.

This sequence joins TRBV7-2 and TRBJ2-7; the D gene is possibly TRBD2 (6 bases). The germline gives CDR1 SGHTA, CDR2 FQGNSA. This CDR3 spans 14 amino acids. The V end lost 1 base, the J end lost 2 bases, and 9 bases lay between the germline ends. The CDR3 sequence: CASSLGTGAYEQYF. The CDR3 DNA is TGTGCCAGCAGCTTAGGAACGGGGGCCTACGAGCAGTACTTC.

Only one count was recorded for this clone. The chain couples TRBV7-9 to TRBJ1-2, with no clear D. Germline CDR1 reads SEHNR; CDR2 reads FQNEAQ (reference sequence). The CDR3 spans 14 residues. Trimming removed 3 bases from V and 3 bases from J, with 11 bases in between. The CDR3 DNA is TGTGCCAGCAGCTTTCGGGGTTTCGACTATGGCTACACCTTC. It yields the protein CASSFRGFDYGYTF.

This clone was detected only a few times. The genes are TRBV28 and TRBJ1-3; D is ambiguous. The CDR3 is 17 residues long. Germline V CDR1 and CDR2: MDHEN, SYDVKM. Trimming shortened V by 2 bases and J by 2 bases, and 16 bases separated the two germline ends. The CDR3 sequence: CASSLIGRQGPGNTIYF. Written as DNA, the CDR3 is TGTGCCAGCAGTTTAATTGGACGGCAAGGTCCTGGAAACACCATATATTTT.